Listed below are T cell receptor beta chains from one sample, sequenced in a study of CD8+ T cells in alopecia areata. This table comes from immunoSEQ multiplex PCR, and its TCRdb copy is limited to in-frame clones, with some not included. Among approximately 170,000 clones listed, 60% to 70% were seen once. Sequencing was performed on CD4+ T cells sorted from blood, taken at week 4, from a patient treated with tofacitinib. These receptors came from a human donor with alopecia areata. Both conserved end residues are part of each CDR3. The D gene is left open where the match is weak. The listing skips clone size in some rows; elsewhere it reads once, few, many or a size class.

cdr3_nt,cdr3_aa,j_call,cdr3_length,d_call,v_call,clone_size
TGCAGTGCAGGAATATTAGAGACCCAGTACTTC,CSAGILETQYF,TRBJ2-5,11,NA,TRBV20-1,NA
TGTGCCAGCAGACCGCAGAAGAACACTGAAGCTTTCTTT,CASRPQKNTEAFF,TRBJ1-1,13,NA,TRBV28,NA
TGTGCCAGCAGCGCCTTGACAGGCAATAATAGCAATCAGCCCCAGCATTTT,CASSALTGNNSNQPQHF,TRBJ1-5,17,NA,TRBV6-4,NA
TGTGCCAGCAACCCGTACGACCATACGCAGTATTTT,CASNPYDHTQYF,TRBJ2-3,12,NA,TRBV6-1,NA
TGTGCCAGTCGGACAGGGAGGAGAGGATACACCTTC,CASRTGRRGYTF,TRBJ1-2,12,TRBD1,TRBV25-1,NA
TGCAGCGTTGACGGACAGGGGACAGATACGCAGTATTTT,CSVDGQGTDTQYF,TRBJ2-3,13,TRBD1,TRBV29-1,NA
TGTGCCAGCAGTGATCGGTGGCCTAGCGGGAGGGGCGATGAGCAGTTCTTC,CASSDRWPSGRGDEQFF,TRBJ2-1,17,TRBD2,TRBV2,many
TGTGCCATCAAAAGCTCCCGAACCGCCGGGGAGCTGTTTTTT,CAIKSSRTAGELFF,TRBJ2-2,14,NA,TRBV10-3,NA
TGTGCCAGCAGCTTAGCCCCCCGGGATGGCTACACCTTC,CASSLAPRDGYTF,TRBJ1-2,13,NA,TRBV7-2,NA
TGTGCCTGGAGCCCAACAGCTAACTATGGCTACACCTTC,CAWSPTANYGYTF,TRBJ1-2,13,NA,TRBV30,NA
TGCAGCGTTGGAAACTTTAATCCGGGGGGCTTGGGAGAGACCCAGTACTTC,CSVGNFNPGGLGETQYF,TRBJ2-5,17,NA,TRBV29-1,few
TGCGCCAGCAGCCAAGATGTAGGTAATGAGCAGTTCTTC,CASSQDVGNEQFF,TRBJ2-1,13,NA,TRBV4-1,NA
TGTGCCTGGACGGGACAGGGGATTCTTGGCTACACCTTC,CAWTGQGILGYTF,TRBJ1-2,13,TRBD1,TRBV30,NA
TGCGCCAGCAGCCGGGGACAGGGAACAGATACGCAGTATTTT,CASSRGQGTDTQYF,TRBJ2-3,14,TRBD1,TRBV5-1,NA
TGCAGCGTTACAGGCTCCTACGGAGCCAAAAACATTCAGTACTTC,CSVTGSYGAKNIQYF,TRBJ2-4,15,NA,TRBV29-1,few
TGCGCCAGCAGTGGGACAACGAACACCGGGGAGCTGTTTTTT,CASSGTTNTGELFF,TRBJ2-2,14,NA,TRBV5-1,NA
TGTGCCATCAGTCCCCAGGATACGCAGTATTTT,CAISPQDTQYF,TRBJ2-3,11,NA,TRBV10-3,NA
TGTGCCTGGAAAGGGAGGGCTAGCGGGAGGTCGGAAGAGACCCAGTACTTC,CAWKGRASGRSEETQYF,TRBJ2-5,17,TRBD2,TRBV30,once
TGTGCCAGCAGTACTAGCGGGAGGATTTCCTACAATGAGCAGTTCTTC,CASSTSGRISYNEQFF,TRBJ2-1,16,TRBD2,TRBV27,NA
TGTGCCAGCAGTGACTCTAGCGGGAAAGCGGAGCAGTTCTTC,CASSDSSGKAEQFF,TRBJ2-1,14,TRBD2,TRBV2,NA
TGCAGTGCGCTGGAGACCTATGGCTACACCTTC,CSALETYGYTF,TRBJ1-2,11,NA,TRBV20-1,NA
TGTGCCAGCAGCCTTTCGGAGACCCAGTACTTC,CASSLSETQYF,TRBJ2-5,11,NA,TRBV7-2,few